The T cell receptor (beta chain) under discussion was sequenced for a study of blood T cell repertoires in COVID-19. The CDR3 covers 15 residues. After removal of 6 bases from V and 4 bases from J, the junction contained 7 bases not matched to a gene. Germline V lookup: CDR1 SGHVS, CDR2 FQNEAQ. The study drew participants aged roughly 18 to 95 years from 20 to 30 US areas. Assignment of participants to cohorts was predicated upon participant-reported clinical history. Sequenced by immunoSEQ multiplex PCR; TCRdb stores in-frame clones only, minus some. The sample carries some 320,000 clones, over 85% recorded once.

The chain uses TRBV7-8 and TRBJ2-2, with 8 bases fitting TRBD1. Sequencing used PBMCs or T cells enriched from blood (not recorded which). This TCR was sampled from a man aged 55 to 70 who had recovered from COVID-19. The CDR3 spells CASRRQGSVTGELFF. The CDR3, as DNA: TGTGCCAGCAGACGACAGGGGTCTGTCACCGGGGAGCTGTTTTTT.